A single sample is the source of the 19 T cell receptor beta chains below, sequenced in a study of OX40 agonist ivuxolimab in advanced cancers. This table comes from immunoSEQ multiplex PCR, and its TCRdb copy is limited to in-frame clones, with some not included. The table lists roughly 15,000 clones, roughly 75% of them singletons. Sequencing used CD4+ or CD8+ T cells sorted from blood, obtained in a trial of the OX40 agonist ivuxolimab. The receptors were gathered from an adult with an advanced solid tumor such as melanoma, head and neck, liver or kidney cancer.

This sequence joins TRBV7-9 and TRBJ2-7; 10 bases are shared with TRBD2. CDR3 length equals 15 residues. J gave up 4 bases and V 2 bases, and 5 bases lay outside the gene matches. Germline values: CDR1 SEHNR, CDR2 FQNEAQ (reference sequence). This CDR3 reads CASSLWSSGGYEQYF. The CDR3 DNA is TGTGCCAGCAGCTTATGGTCTAGCGGGGGTTACGAGCAGTACTTC.

The chain links TRBV7-8 to TRBJ2-1; 9 nucleotides line up with TRBD2. Germline-derived CDR1 and CDR2 are SGHVS and FQNEAQ. The CDR3 sequence is 17 residues long. The V and J ends lost 5 bases and 5 bases, in that order; junction bases with no gene match: 13. CDR3 protein: CASSARSGGLADNEQFF. In DNA form, the CDR3 reads TGTGCCAGCAGCGCGAGGTCCGGGGGACTAGCAGACAATGAGCAGTTCTTC.

J is TRBJ1-2 and V is TRBV6-5; weak D call: TRBD1 (5 bases). Germline CDR1 is MNHEY and CDR2 is SVGAGI. The CDR3 has 12 amino acids. V was clipped by 7 bases and J by 6 bases, with 12 bases between them. CDR3 region: CASMTVLNGYTF. The CDR3 nucleotides read TGTGCCAGCATGACAGTACTAAATGGCTACACCTTC.

This clone was seen a few times. This chain joins TRBV18 and TRBJ2-1, with 8 nucleotides matching TRBD2. V gave up 4 bases and J gave up 0 bases; unmatched junction bases: 11. Per germline, CDR1 KGHSH and CDR2 LQKENI. This CDR3 is 18 amino acids long. CDR3 coding DNA: TGTGCCAGCTCACTAGACCCTAGCGGGCTGAGCTCCTACAATGAGCAGTTCTTC. Its protein product is CASSLDPSGLSSYNEQFF.

This clone was detected only a few times. The genes are TRBV18 and TRBJ2-3, with TRBD1 matching over 10 bases. V trimming: 3 bases; J trimming: 3 bases; junction bases outside the gene matches: 0. The CDR3 contains 14 residues. Germline V lookup: CDR1 KGHSH, CDR2 LQKENI. The CDR3 reads CASSPGQGTDTQYF. As DNA, the CDR3 is TGTGCCAGCTCACCGGGACAGGGGACAGATACGCAGTATTTT. The whole variable domain, remainder taken from reference TRBV18 and TRBJ2-3, is NAGVMQNPRHLVRRRGQEARLRCSPMKGHSHVYWYRQLPEEGLKFMVYLQKENIIDESGMPKERFSAEFPKEGPSILRIQQVVRGDSAAYFCASSPGQGTDTQYFGPGTRLTVL.

The chain has TRBV7-3 and TRBJ2-3; 7 bases fit TRBD1. The V segment lost 3 bases and the J segment 2 bases; nucleotides outside the gene matches: 8. Germline loops: CDR1 SGHTA, CDR2 FQGTGA. CDR3 length: 16 residues. The CDR3 loop is CASSLGTAPATDTQYF. The CDR3 nucleotides read TGTGCCAGCAGCTTGGGGACAGCCCCCGCCACAGATACGCAGTATTTT.

The genes are TRBV9 and TRBJ1-2; unclear D gene. From germline, CDR1 is SGDLS and CDR2 YYNGEE. The CDR3 length is 14 residues. V was clipped by 0 bases and J by 4 bases, with 10 bases between them. Written as DNA, the CDR3 is TGTGCCAGCAGCGTAGCCCAGACTTCCTATGGCTACACCTTC. Amino acid sequence: CASSVAQTSYGYTF. Looking up the rest from reference TRBV9 and TRBJ1-2 gives the full variable domain: DSGVTQTPKHLITATGQRVTLRCSPRSGDLSVYWYQQSLDQGLQFLIQYYNGEERAKGNILERFSAQQFPDLHSELNLSSLELGDSALYFCASSVAQTSYGYTFGSGTRLTVV.

The chain combines TRBV9 with TRBJ2-5, with D tentatively TRBD2 (7 bases). CDR1 is SGDLS, CDR2 YYNGEE, per germline. Trimming removed 0 bases from V and 4 bases from J, with 19 bases in between. The CDR3 has 17 residues. CDR3 sequence reads: CASSVGGGPTLGETQYF. The CDR3 DNA is TGTGCCAGCAGCGTAGGGGGGGGGCCCACGCTTGGAGAGACCCAGTACTTC.

The V gene is TRBV5-5, the J gene TRBJ2-7; no clear D. The V end was cut by 2 bases, the J end by 2 bases, with 5 bases between. This CDR3 has 12 amino acids. The germline CDR1 and CDR2 sequences are SGHKS and YYEKEE (reference sequence). The CDR3 sequence: CASSLIPYEQYF. As DNA, the CDR3 is TGTGCCAGCAGCTTAATCCCCTACGAGCAGTACTTC.

This clone was seen more than once but under ten times. This rearrangement joins TRBV6-1 to TRBJ2-7; D ambiguous. Germline CDR1 is MNHNS and CDR2 is SASEGT. V lost 0 bases and J 6 bases, leaving 12 bases between the germline ends. The length of the CDR3 is 14 residues. This chain's CDR3 is CASSEAQEFSEQYF. CDR3 bases: TGTGCCAGCAGTGAAGCGCAGGAGTTCTCCGAGCAGTACTTC.

Here the CDR3 reads CASSDPGAPLGGYTF. In nucleotides, the CDR3 is TGTGCCAGCAGTGACCCGGGGGCCCCACTCGGTGGCTACACCTTC. The chain recombines TRBV6-4 with TRBJ1-2; TRBD1 might be the D (6 bases). CDR1 and CDR2 from the germline V gene are MRHNA and SNTAGT. This CDR3 comprises 15 residues. The V and J ends lost 2 bases and 7 bases respectively, with 17 bases between them.

V and J are TRBV5-1 and TRBJ2-3; D possibly uses TRBD1 or TRBD2 (6 bases each). The ends were cut back, 2 bases at V and 2 bases at J, with 12 bases in the middle. This CDR3 contains 15 residues. CDR1 SGHRS and CDR2 YFSETQ come from the germline V gene. DNA for the CDR3: TGCGCCAGCAGCTTTCTGGGGGGCACCACAGATACGCAGTATTTT. Its protein product is CASSFLGGTTDTQYF.

This clone was seen a handful of times. The rearrangement links TRBV10-1 to TRBJ2-1, with 10 positions matching TRBD2. With V trimmed by 0 bases and J by 4 bases, 3 bases remained unmatched. Germline CDR1 WNHNN, CDR2 SYGVQD (reference sequence). The CDR3 is 16 amino acids. The CDR3 region has the DNA TGCGCCAGCAGTGAGTCAACTAGCGGGATTTACAATGAGCAGTTCTTC. Amino acids: CASSESTSGIYNEQFF.

This clone was picked up a small number of times. The gene calls are TRBV7-9 and TRBJ1-2, with 7 nucleotides matching TRBD1. Germline V gene lookup returns CDR1 SEHNR and CDR2 FQNEAQ (reference sequence). Trimming at V came to 0 bases and at J to 6 bases, leaving 13 bases not matched to a gene. There are 17 residues in the CDR3. As DNA, the CDR3 is TGTGCCAGCAGCTTAGCGTACCGACAGGGCCGTTCTAATGGCTACACCTTC. It codes for CASSLAYRQGRSNGYTF.

This chain links TRBV9 with TRBJ2-1; 8 bases match TRBD2. This CDR3 comprises 15 residues. V was clipped by 3 bases and J by 8 bases; unmatched bases: 10. Germline-derived CDR1 and CDR2 are SGDLS and YYNGEE. Here the CDR3 reads CASSATGLGFDEQFF. The CDR3, as DNA: TGTGCCAGCAGCGCTACGGGACTAGGTTTCGATGAGCAGTTCTTC.

J is TRBJ2-7 and V is TRBV7-8; 9 bases line up with TRBD1. This CDR3 comprises 13 residues. Germline CDR1 and CDR2: SGHVS and FQNEAQ. Trimming took 5 bases from V and 6 from J; bases not matched to a gene: 5. The CDR3: CASSLGTGLEQYF. The CDR3 region has the DNA TGTGCCAGCAGCCTAGGGACAGGGCTCGAGCAGTACTTC.

V is TRBV27 and J is TRBJ2-1; a weak D match, TRBD2 (5 bases). The length of the CDR3 is 15 residues. Trimming stripped 2 bases from V and 2 bases from J, with 10 bases between. Germline V gene data show CDR1 as MNHEY and CDR2 as SMNVEV (reference sequence). The CDR3, as DNA: TGTGCCAGCAGTTTAGAGGGTAGGCCCTACAATGAGCAGTTCTTC. It codes for CASSLEGRPYNEQFF.

This clone has just one count. Other DNA variants within this sample encode the same CDR3. V is TRBV27 and J is TRBJ1-1; TRBD1 is a possible D gene (5 bases). The CDR3 spans 13 residues. The V end lost 7 bases, the J end lost 2 bases, and 11 bases lay between the germline ends. The V gene's germline CDR1 is MNHEY and CDR2 SMNVEV (reference sequence). The CDR3 protein is CASKTGPNTEAFF. The CDR3 bases are TGTGCCAGCAAAACGGGACCCAACACTGAAGCTTTCTTT.

On this clone: At one of its ends the junction is not consistent with the germline gene, which may arise from a read error. The rearrangement joins TRBV7-9 to TRBJ2-7; 8 positions match TRBD2. The CDR3 is made up of 15 amino acids. The germline V gene has CDR1 SEHNR and CDR2 FQNEAQ (reference sequence). CDR3 nucleotides: TGCGCCAGCAGCCGCGTCCTAGCGGGCAACTACGAGCAGTACTTC. This translates into CASSRVLAGNYEQYF.